A single sample is the source of the 27 T cell receptor beta chains below, sequenced in a study of beta chain features in type 1 diabetes. Reverse transcription of all isolated RNA meant that expressed TCRB transcripts were sequenced. TCRdb keeps only in-frame clones here, not all; method: immunoSEQ multiplex PCR. The table has around 300,000 clones, about 15% seen once; the top ten hold less than 0.02%. No antigen is known for these receptors. Study-wide results and limits: Moderate but significant shortening of TCRB CDR3s was recorded in all four CD4+ subsets from Type 1 diabetes patients.

Input material: naive CD4+ T cells from blood. The origin of the receptors is a man aged 18 to 29 with type 1 diabetes.

The rearrangement links TRBV28 to TRBJ2-7; no clear D. Germline-derived CDR1 and CDR2 are MDHEN and SYDVKM. The V gene lost 5 bases and the J gene lost 4 bases, with 9 bases spanning the gap. CDR3 size: 12 residues. CDR3 protein: CASSASRYEQYF. The CDR3 DNA reads TGTGCCAGCAGTGCCTCGCGATACGAGCAGTACTTC.

This chain links TRBV19 with TRBJ2-7; D may be TRBD2 (5 bases). The CDR3 covers 16 residues. The V gene's germline CDR1 is LNHDA and CDR2 SQIVND (reference sequence). V lost 3 bases and J 5 bases, leaving 20 bases between the germline ends. CDR3 sequence (DNA): TGTGCCAGTAGTATCCCTCGGACTTCCATCCCCCACGAGCAGTACTTC. It codes for CASSIPRTSIPHEQYF.

The J gene is TRBJ2-3, the V gene TRBV18; the D gene is possibly TRBD2 (6 bases). Trimming took off 2 bases at V and 5 bases at J, with 14 bases between the two ends. Germline V gene lookup returns CDR1 KGHSH and CDR2 LQKENI. The CDR3 is 15 amino acids. CDR3 in DNA: TGTGCCAGCTCACCAACCAAGGACGGGGGAGATACGCAGTATTTT. It is translated as CASSPTKDGGDTQYF.

This clone turned up a few times. The CDR3 coding sequence is TGCAGCGTCGCAGCGTTTACCCAAGAGACCCAGTACTTC. Translation gives CSVAAFTQETQYF. This chain links TRBV29-1 with TRBJ2-5; no clear D. The CDR3 covers 13 residues. Trimming shortened V by 6 bases and J by 1 base, and 12 bases separated the two germline ends. The germline CDR1 and CDR2 sequences are SQVTM and ANQGSEA.

CDR3 loop: CASSTDRENTEAFF. CDR3 coding DNA: TGTGCCAGTAGTACCGACAGGGAGAACACTGAAGCTTTCTTT. The chain couples TRBV19 to TRBJ1-1, with 7 nucleotides matching TRBD1. V shed 4 bases, J shed 1 base, and the junction held 3 bases outside the gene matches. The CDR3 is made up of 14 amino acids. Per the germline V gene, CDR1 is LNHDA and CDR2 is SQIVND (reference sequence).

There are a few counts of this clone. This rearrangement joins TRBV19 to TRBJ2-5; D might be TRBD1 (6 bases). The germline gives CDR1 LNHDA, CDR2 SQIVND (reference sequence). This CDR3 contains 15 residues. V dropped 7 bases and J dropped 2 bases, with 17 bases sitting between them. CDR3 in amino acids: CASTTRPGTQETQYF. CDR3 DNA sequence: TGTGCCAGTACCACCCGACCCGGGACACAAGAGACCCAGTACTTC.

A few counts support this clone. This chain's CDR3 is CASSTLGGSGANVLTF. The CDR3 DNA sequence: TGTGCCAGTAGTACCCTAGGGGGCTCTGGGGCCAACGTCCTGACTTTC. The chain uses TRBV19 and TRBJ2-6, with D maybe TRBD1 (6 bases). CDR1 LNHDA and CDR2 SQIVND come from the germline V gene (reference sequence). The CDR3 totals 16 residues. Trimming took off 4 bases at V and 0 bases at J, with 10 bases between the two ends.

This clone was counted a few times. This rearrangement joins TRBV2 to TRBJ2-7, with TRBD2 as a possible D gene (5 bases). The V end was cut by 3 bases, the J end by 7 bases, with 13 bases between. Germline CDR1 is SNHLY and CDR2 is FYNNEI. The CDR3 consists of 13 residues. The CDR3, as DNA: TGTGCCAGCAGTGACGTTGTGCGGACTGAGCAGTACTTC. Amino acid sequence: CASSDVVRTEQYF.

The rearrangement uses TRBV15 and TRBJ2-5, with 10 bases lining up with TRBD2. The J segment lost 0 bases and the V segment lost 3 bases, leaving 10 bases of the junction unmatched. The CDR3 runs to 18 residues. The germline CDR1 and CDR2 sequences are LNHNV and YYDKDF (reference sequence). For the CDR3, the DNA is TGTGCCACCAGCAGGGGATGGACTAGCGGTCCGTACCAAGAGACCCAGTACTTC. Translating gives CATSRGWTSGPYQETQYF.

This chain uses TRBV30 with TRBJ1-5, with a possible D match to TRBD1 (6 bases). Germline V lookup: CDR1 GTSNPN, CDR2 SVGIG (reference sequence). This CDR3 comprises 12 residues. The ends were cut back, 3 bases at V and 4 bases at J, with 7 bases in the middle. The CDR3 here is CAWRTGNQPQHF. The CDR3 nucleotides read TGTGCCTGGAGAACAGGGAATCAGCCCCAGCATTTT.

There are a few counts of this clone. V and J are TRBV30 and TRBJ2-3; possibly TRBD1 for D (6 bases). CDR1 is GTSNPN and CDR2 is SVGIG in the germline V gene (reference sequence). This CDR3 is 12 amino acids long. V lost 2 bases to trimming and J lost 6 bases, with 9 bases between them. CDR3 sequence: CAWSLQGDTQYF. In DNA form, the CDR3 reads TGTGCCTGGAGTCTCCAGGGGGATACGCAGTATTTT.

This clone occurred a few times. The V gene is TRBV7-2, the J gene TRBJ1-6; possibly TRBD1 for D (5 bases). Trimming removed 8 bases from V and 8 bases from J, with 7 bases in between. The length of the CDR3 is 11 residues. Per germline, CDR1 SGHTA and CDR2 FQGNSA. The CDR3 nucleotides read TGTGCCAGCGCCAGGGATTCACCCCTCCACTTT. This encodes CASARDSPLHF.

The chain joins TRBV19 to TRBJ1-2; unclear D gene. The germline V gene encodes CDR1 LNHDA and CDR2 SQIVND (reference sequence). Trimming pared 1 base from V and 6 bases from J, leaving 15 bases between. The CDR3 is 15 amino acids. The CDR3 DNA sequence: TGTGCCAGTAGTATAGCGGTGCGGCAGATCAATGGCTACACCTTC. Protein sequence: CASSIAVRQINGYTF. The variable domain in full, with the rest retrieved from reference TRBV19 and TRBJ1-2, is DGGITQSPKYLFRKEGQNVTLSCEQNLNHDAMYWYRQDPGQGLRLIYYSQIVNDFQKGDIAEGYSVSREKKESFPLTVTSAQKNPTAFYLCASSIAVRQINGYTFGSGTRLTVV.

There are a few counts of this clone. The chain recombines TRBV28 with TRBJ1-2; D possibly corresponds to TRBD1 (6 bases). This CDR3 is built from 13 residues. V was shortened by 2 bases and J by 8 bases, with 12 bases between the two germline ends. Per germline, CDR1 MDHEN and CDR2 SYDVKM. The CDR3 DNA sequence: TGTGCCAGCAGTTTACCAGGGGCCCGAGGCTACACCTTC. It yields the protein CASSLPGARGYTF.

This chain connects TRBV7-2 to TRBJ2-3; 9 bases agree with TRBD2. The CDR3 sequence is 18 residues long. Looked up from germline, CDR1 is SGHTA and CDR2 is FQGNSA. Germline trimming cut 4 bases from V and 4 bases from J; bases unmatched to any gene: 15. The CDR3 DNA reads TGTGCCAGCAGCTACTTCTTATTAGCGGGAGAAGATGCAGATACGCAGTATTTT. Protein: CASSYFLLAGEDADTQYF.

The gene calls are TRBV29-1 and TRBJ1-3, with D perhaps matching TRBD1 (5 bases). With 6 bases removed from V and 1 base from J, the gap between germline ends came to 16 bases. CDR1 is SQVTM and CDR2 is ANQGSEA in the germline V gene. The CDR3 has 15 residues. This chain's CDR3 is CSVGYLGESGNTIYF. CDR3 sequence (DNA): TGCAGCGTCGGTTATTTAGGGGAATCTGGAAACACCATATATTTT. The full variable domain, rest sourced from reference TRBV29-1 and TRBJ1-3, is SAVISQKPSRDICQRGTSLTIQCQVDSQVTMMFWYRQQPGQSLTLIATANQGSEATYESGFVIDKFPISRPNLTFSTLTVSNMSPEDSSIYLCSVGYLGESGNTIYFGEGSWLTVV.

This chain joins TRBV30 and TRBJ1-4; TRBD1 is a possible D gene (5 bases). Per the germline V gene, CDR1 is GTSNPN and CDR2 is SVGIG (reference sequence). V was pared by 2 bases and J by 14 bases, with 12 bases between. The CDR3 extends over 11 amino acids. DNA for the CDR3: TGTGCCTGGAGTCCCGGGGGATTTCTGTTTTTT. It translates to CAWSPGGFLFF.

This clone was counted a few times. This chain uses TRBV18 with TRBJ1-2, with D unresolved. This CDR3 has 15 amino acids. CDR1 is KGHSH, CDR2 LQKENI, per germline. The ends were cut back, 5 bases at V and 2 bases at J, with 15 bases in the middle. The CDR3 nucleotides read TGTGCCAGCTCAGCATCCCCACCGGGGAACTATGGCTACACCTTC. Translation: CASSASPPGNYGYTF.

This chain links TRBV18 with TRBJ1-1; 9 nucleotides align to TRBD1. CDR1 is KGHSH, CDR2 LQKENI, per germline. CDR3 length equals 13 residues. V lost 10 bases to trimming and J lost 3 bases; unmatched junction nucleotides: 6. CDR3 region: CATWDRADTEAFF. The CDR3 nucleotides are TGTGCCACCTGGGACAGGGCGGACACTGAAGCTTTCTTT.

The rearrangement links TRBV6-5 to TRBJ2-7; 8 bases fit TRBD1. This CDR3 is built from 15 residues. The V gene end was trimmed by 0 bases and the J gene end by 6 bases; junction bases not matched to a gene: 7. CDR1 is MNHEY and CDR2 is SVGAGI in the germline V gene. For the CDR3, the DNA is TGTGCCAGCAGTTACTCCCGGACAGGGCTTGGCGAGCAGTACTTC. Translated: CASSYSRTGLGEQYF.

The genes are TRBV5-4 and TRBJ1-1; no firm D call. The V end lost 1 base, the J end lost 2 bases, and 9 bases lay between the germline ends. This CDR3 is built from 14 residues. The germline V gene encodes CDR1 SGHNT and CDR2 YYREEE (reference sequence). The chain's CDR3 is CASSLFGVNTEAFF. The CDR3 nucleotides are TGTGCCAGCAGCTTGTTCGGGGTTAACACTGAAGCTTTCTTT.

Notes on this clone: At one of its ends the junction is not consistent with the germline gene, which may arise from a read error. This chain connects TRBV11-2 to TRBJ2-7, with D perhaps TRBD1 (6 bases). Germline assignment: CDR1 SGHAT and CDR2 FQNNGV. The CDR3 sequence is 12 residues long. As DNA, the CDR3 is TGTGCCAGCAGCTTAGAGGTCGGACAGTACATCTTC. This encodes CASSLEVGQYIF.

V and J are TRBV27 and TRBJ1-4; the match to TRBD1 covers 9 bases. This CDR3 region has 15 residues. Unmatched junction bases numbered 10, after V lost 6 bases and J lost 8 bases. Germline assignment: CDR1 MNHEY and CDR2 SMNVEV (reference sequence). The CDR3 region is CASSLDRGRGEKLFF. CDR3 nucleotides: TGTGCCAGCAGCTTGGACAGGGGACGAGGCGAAAAACTGTTTTTT.

Turning to this clone: Other DNA sequences in the sample encode the same CDR3. The chain employs TRBV30 and TRBJ2-3, with no clear D. The V and J ends lost 2 bases and 6 bases respectively, with 9 bases between them. Germline values: CDR1 GTSNPN, CDR2 SVGIG (reference sequence). This CDR3 spans 12 amino acids. In DNA form, the CDR3 reads TGTGCCTGGAGTCCACCCGGGGATACGCAGTATTTT. Translated, it gives CAWSPPGDTQYF.

This clone was detected a few times. The chain combines TRBV7-2 with TRBJ2-5; D unclear. The CDR3 length is 14 residues. Germline assignment: CDR1 SGHTA and CDR2 FQGNSA. V was cut by 3 bases and J by 1 base, with 9 bases left in between. The CDR3 DNA reads as TGTGCCAGCAGCTTGCGGCTACCCCAAGAGACCCAGTACTTC. It specifies CASSLRLPQETQYF.

This clone was picked up a small number of times. The CDR3: CAWTLGGNLNQPQHF. In DNA, the CDR3 is TGTGCCTGGACGTTGGGGGGAAATTTAAATCAGCCCCAGCATTTT. The chain combines TRBV30 with TRBJ1-5; tentative D call: TRBD1 (5 bases). The germline V and J ends were trimmed by 4 bases and 4 bases, with 17 bases remaining between them. The CDR3 loop spans 15 amino acids. CDR1 and CDR2 from the germline V gene are GTSNPN and SVGIG (reference sequence).

The chain is built from TRBV5-1 and TRBJ1-5; D unclear. With 2 bases removed from V and 1 base from J, the gap between germline ends came to 7 bases. The CDR3 is 14 residues long. Per germline, CDR1 SGHRS and CDR2 YFSETQ. CDR3 coding DNA: TGCGCCAGCAGCTTAGACACAAGCAATCAGCCCCAGCATTTT. Translation gives CASSLDTSNQPQHF.